This T cell receptor (beta chain) stems from a study of blood T cell repertoires in COVID-19. The table came from immunoSEQ multiplex PCR; TCRdb's copy has only in-frame clones and leaves some out. The table lists some 130,000 clones, roughly nine tenths of them singletons, with approximately 4.6% in the top ten. Recruited during active infection, patients (from Seattle) were subsequently followed longitudinally. The CDR3 runs to 17 residues. The V and J ends lost 0 bases and 2 bases, in that order; junction bases with no gene match: 6. CDR1 is SGHRS, CDR2 YFSETQ, per germline. Sequenced material: peripheral blood. The rearrangement links TRBV5-1 to TRBJ2-7; 12 bases are shared with TRBD2. This receptor was obtained from a man aged 60-69 years with COVID-19, enrolled during active disease. CDR3 bases: TGCGCCAGCAGCTTGGCGCTAGCGGGAGGGCCCACCTACGAGCAGTACTTC. It codes for CASSLALAGGPTYEQYF.